A selection of T cell receptor beta chains follows, all from one sample in a study of T cell responses to AZD1222 COVID-19 vaccine. Libraries were prepared by immunoSEQ multiplex PCR; TCRdb keeps only in-frame clonotypes and omits some of them. The sample shows some 120,000 clones, around 87% of them seen only once. This specimen was peripheral blood, taken on day 0 of AZD1222 vaccination. All receptors come from an adult in good health. Each CDR3 is given with its conserved first and last residue. The D gene is left open where the match is weak. Some rows have no size entry. The others give once, few or many, or a class for an expanded clone.

CDR3: CASSEAGWGYTF; size: once; V: TRBV6-1; J: TRBJ1-2; D: .
CDR3: CASSPGAWDEQYF; size: .; V: TRBV18; J: TRBJ2-7; D: .
CDR3: CASSEGTGYTF; size: .; V: TRBV2; J: TRBJ1-2; D: .
CDR3: CASSQRGKGYYEQYF; size: .; V: TRBV11-1; J: TRBJ2-7; D: .
CDR3: CSSRGGSTDTQYF; size: .; V: TRBV29-1; J: TRBJ2-3; D: TRBD2
CDR3: CATQAGPRSSYEQYF; size: .; V: TRBV2; J: TRBJ2-7; D: .
CDR3: CASSDILATEQYF; size: .; V: TRBV5-1; J: TRBJ2-7; D: TRBD2
CDR3: CASIFPPSTAFF; size: .; V: TRBV28; J: TRBJ1-1; D: .
CDR3: CASSSRGTTYNEQFF; size: few; V: TRBV11-2; J: TRBJ2-1; D: TRBD2
CDR3: CASSLGSSTDTQYF; size: .; V: TRBV7-3; J: TRBJ2-3; D: .
CDR3: CASSSRQGSEKLFF; size: .; V: TRBV6-5; J: TRBJ1-4; D: TRBD1
CDR3: CAWSVGPGNTIYF; size: .; V: TRBV30; J: TRBJ1-3; D: .
CDR3: CASSLAGVPSYEQYF; size: .; V: TRBV7-2; J: TRBJ2-7; D: .
CDR3: CASRGQGGRPQHF; size: .; V: TRBV6-5; J: TRBJ1-5; D: TRBD1
CDR3: CASRTDRATLYGYTF; size: few; V: TRBV28; J: TRBJ1-2; D: TRBD1
CDR3: CASSGGGGHTDTQYF; size: .; V: TRBV2; J: TRBJ2-3; D: .
CDR3: CASSFRATSGYNTGELFF; size: .; V: TRBV7-2; J: TRBJ2-2; D: TRBD2
CDR3: CASSPRTEEQYF; size: .; V: TRBV5-6; J: TRBJ2-7; D: .
CDR3: CASSPDASAGGYTF; size: few; V: TRBV7-2; J: TRBJ1-2; D: .
CDR3: CAISVVENTEAFF; size: .; V: TRBV10-3; J: TRBJ1-1; D: .
CDR3: CSASPGGPSGELFF; size: .; V: TRBV20-1; J: TRBJ2-2; D: TRBD2